Each of the 22 T cell receptor beta chains below was sequenced from the same sample in a study of blood T cell repertoires in COVID-19. Data came from immunoSEQ multiplex PCR; TCRdb stores just in-frame clones and leaves some out. The table lists 53,000 or so clones, roughly 84% of them singletons, with around a sixth in the top ten. The source material was peripheral blood. The receptors derive from a man in his sixties or seventies with active COVID-19.

The chain joins TRBV14 to TRBJ2-1; 8 bases map to TRBD2. The CDR3 loop spans 16 amino acids. In germline, CDR1 is SGHDN, CDR2 FVKESK. V was pared by 1 base and J by 2 bases, with 4 bases of the junction left unmatched. This CDR3 is CASSQGRLATYNEQFF. DNA of the CDR3: TGTGCCAGCAGCCAAGGACGACTAGCGACCTACAATGAGCAGTTCTTC. The complete variable domain, with remaining parts taken from reference TRBV14 and TRBJ2-1, reads EAGVTQFPSHSVIEKGQTVTLRCDPISGHDNLYWYRRVMGKEIKFLLHFVKESKQDESGMPNNRFLAERTGGTYSTLKVQPAELEDSGVYFCASSQGRLATYNEQFFGPGTRLTVL.

About this clone: This same CDR3 is encoded by further DNA sequences in the sample. This rearrangement joins TRBV15 to TRBJ2-1; either TRBD1 or TRBD2 may supply D (5 bases each). V lost 9 bases, J lost 2 bases, and 14 bases lay in between. CDR1 and CDR2 from the germline V gene are LNHNV and YYDKDF (reference sequence). The CDR3 consists of 14 residues. CDR3 in amino acids: CATSARTTYNEQFF. In DNA form, the CDR3 reads TGTGCCACTAGCGCCCGGACAACCTACAATGAGCAGTTCTTC.

V is TRBV11-2 and J is TRBJ2-5; 8 bases map to TRBD1. The V gene end was trimmed by 1 base and the J gene end by 6 bases; junction bases not matched to a gene: 10. The CDR3 runs to 16 residues. Germline V gene sequence: CDR1 SGHAT, CDR2 FQNNGV. Here the CDR3 DNA reads TGTGCCAGCAGCTTAGGCGGGGCAGGGGGCTTCCAGACCCAGTACTTC. Translated: CASSLGGAGGFQTQYF. The variable domain in full, completed from reference TRBV11-2 and TRBJ2-5, reads EAGVAQSPRYKIIEKRQSVAFWCNPISGHATLYWYQQILGQGPKLLIQFQNNGVVDDSQLPKDRFSAERLKGVDSTLKIQPAKLEDSAVYLCASSLGGAGGFQTQYFGPGTRLLVL.

This rearrangement joins TRBV7-2 to TRBJ2-2; 12 bases line up with TRBD2. Unmatched junction bases numbered 10, after V lost 5 bases and J lost 6 bases. There are 17 residues in the CDR3. CDR1 SGHTA and CDR2 FQGNSA come from the germline V gene. CDR3: CASSRWTSGTGAGELFF. Written as DNA, the CDR3 is TGTGCCAGCAGCCGTTGGACTAGCGGGACTGGAGCCGGGGAGCTGTTTTTT.

CDR3 protein: CASSRDRGIEQYF. In DNA form, the CDR3 reads TGTGCCAGCAGTCGGGACAGGGGGATCGAGCAGTACTTC. The gene calls are TRBV2 and TRBJ2-7, with 11 bases matching TRBD1. This CDR3 has 13 residues. V trimming: 5 bases; J trimming: 6 bases; junction bases outside the gene matches: 3. The V gene's germline CDR1 is SNHLY and CDR2 FYNNEI.

The V and J genes are TRBV28 and TRBJ2-1; TRBD2 might be the D (5 bases). This CDR3 has 12 residues. Trimming stripped 5 bases from V and 4 bases from J, with 6 bases between. Per the germline V gene, CDR1 is MDHEN and CDR2 is SYDVKM. CDR3 DNA sequence: TGTGCCAGCAGTGGACTGTACAATGAGCAGTTCTTC. The encoded protein is CASSGLYNEQFF.

In its sample, this clone was seen a few times. The chain recombines TRBV2 with TRBJ2-2; the D gene is possibly TRBD2 (5 bases). The CDR3 spans 13 residues. The germline V and J ends were trimmed by 6 bases and 5 bases, with 10 bases remaining between them. Germline CDR1 is SNHLY and CDR2 is FYNNEI. CDR3 coding DNA: TGTGCCAGCAGGACCTCGGGAACCGGGGAGCTGTTTTTT. Protein product: CASRTSGTGELFF.

This clone showed up just a few times. This rearrangement joins TRBV7-2 to TRBJ2-7, with D possibly being TRBD2 (5 bases). The CDR3 covers 15 residues. Germline CDR1 is SGHTA and CDR2 is FQGNSA. V was clipped by 1 base and J by 6 bases, with 16 bases between them. The CDR3 region is CASSLDGQLVREQYF. For the CDR3, the DNA is TGTGCCAGCAGCTTAGACGGGCAACTAGTCCGCGAGCAGTACTTC.

V gene TRBV30 combines with J gene TRBJ2-3; D gene ambiguous. Between the trimmed V and J ends, which lost 0 bases and 0 bases, there was a span of 4 bases. This CDR3 contains 13 residues. Per the germline V gene, CDR1 is GTSNPN and CDR2 is SVGIG (reference sequence). The CDR3 here is CAWSVPSTDTQYF. Here the CDR3 DNA reads TGTGCCTGGAGTGTCCCTAGCACAGATACGCAGTATTTT. Full variable domain (rest looked up from reference TRBV30 and TRBJ2-3): SQTIHQWPATLVQPVGSPLSLECTVEGTSNPNLYWYRQAAGRGLQLLFYSVGIGQISSEVPQNLSASRPQDRQFILSSKKLLLSDSGFYLCAWSVPSTDTQYFGPGTRLTVL.

This clone was counted once. The chain carries TRBV28 and TRBJ2-2, with D possibly being TRBD1 (6 bases). Trimming shortened V by 6 bases and J by 7 bases, and 15 bases separated the two germline ends. There are 14 residues in the CDR3. Germline CDR1 and CDR2: MDHEN and SYDVKM. The CDR3 loop is CASSETQGIGELFF. The CDR3 DNA sequence: TGTGCCAGCAGCGAGACACAGGGAATCGGGGAGCTGTTTTTT.

CDR3 amino acids: CASSPGGLKYMNTEAFF. As DNA, the CDR3 is TGTGCCAGCAGCCCTGGGGGACTAAAATACATGAACACTGAAGCTTTCTTT. This sequence joins TRBV3-1 (or the pseudogene TRBV3-2) and TRBJ1-1; perhaps TRBD1 as D (5 bases). V shed 4 bases and J shed 0 bases, with 18 bases lying between them. The CDR3 sequence is 17 residues long. The germline V gene encodes CDR1 LGHDT and CDR2 YNNKEL (reference sequence).

The chain combines TRBV6-5 with TRBJ1-5; D is possibly TRBD1 (6 bases). CDR1 MNHEY and CDR2 SVGAGI come from the germline V gene. The CDR3 loop spans 15 amino acids. Trimming took off 6 bases at V and 0 bases at J, with 12 bases between the two ends. The CDR3 loop is CASSGTFDSNQPQHF. The CDR3 DNA reads as TGTGCCAGCAGCGGGACATTCGATAGCAATCAGCCCCAGCATTTT.

The chain recombines TRBV7-2 with TRBJ1-5; a possible D gene is TRBD1 (6 bases). The germline gives CDR1 SGHTA, CDR2 FQGNSA. Trimming took off 5 bases at V and 5 bases at J, with 13 bases between the two ends. There are 14 residues in the CDR3. The CDR3 coding sequence is TGTGCCAGCAGCCCTTGGACAGCAGATCAGCCCCAGCATTTT. Translation gives CASSPWTADQPQHF.

The V gene is TRBV7-8, the J gene TRBJ1-3; D call uncertain. The V end was cut by 5 bases, the J end by 0 bases, with 14 bases between. Germline CDR1 reads SGHVS; CDR2 reads FQNEAQ. This CDR3 comprises 16 residues. The CDR3: CASSRGGAGSGNTIYF. The DNA of the CDR3 is TGTGCCAGCAGCCGAGGCGGTGCGGGCTCTGGAAACACCATATATTTT.

The rearrangement links TRBV14 to TRBJ1-6, with D unclear. V dropped 4 bases and J dropped 6 bases, with 10 bases sitting between them. Looked up from germline, CDR1 is SGHDN and CDR2 is FVKESK. The CDR3 runs 14 residues. The CDR3 protein is CASSLLTGNSPLHF. The CDR3 region has the DNA TGTGCCAGCAGCCTCCTGACTGGTAATTCACCCCTCCACTTT.

The V gene is TRBV7-2, the J gene TRBJ2-2; D perhaps matches TRBD2 (6 bases). Trimming stripped 4 bases from V and 5 bases from J, with 14 bases between. CDR3 length: 15 amino acids. From germline, CDR1 is SGHTA and CDR2 FQGNSA. The CDR3 DNA reads as TGTGCCAGCAGCTCGCCTCGACTAGGGACCGGGGAGCTGTTTTTT. As protein: CASSSPRLGTGELFF.

The V gene is TRBV10-3, the J gene TRBJ2-5, with TRBD2 identical over 7 bases. Trimming at V came to 0 bases and at J to 5 bases, leaving 6 bases not matched to a gene. The CDR3 sequence is 15 residues long. Germline V gene data show CDR1 as ENHRY and CDR2 as SYGVKD. CDR3 nucleotide sequence: TGTGCCATCAGTGAGTCAACGGGAGCGGGGGAGACCCAGTACTTC. Protein product: CAISESTGAGETQYF.

The V call is TRBV5-4, the J call TRBJ2-2, with 7 positions matching TRBD2. V dropped 4 bases and J dropped 4; count of bases not matched to a gene: 10. Germline CDR1 reads SGHNT; CDR2 reads YYREEE (reference sequence). CDR3 length: 16 residues. CDR3 bases: TGTGCCAGCAGCCTCGGACTAGAGGGAAGCACCGGGGAGCTGTTTTTT. Amino acids: CASSLGLEGSTGELFF.

The chain combines TRBV7-3 with TRBJ2-5, with D possibly matching TRBD2 (5 bases). This CDR3 is built from 16 residues. V lost 1 base to trimming and J lost 5 bases, with 17 bases between them. Germline V lookup: CDR1 SGHTA, CDR2 FQGTGA. The chain's CDR3 is CASSLRSGGAWETQYF. In DNA form, the CDR3 reads TGTGCCAGCAGCTTAAGAAGCGGCGGAGCTTGGGAGACCCAGTACTTC.

The chain couples TRBV11-2 to TRBJ2-7, with a weak D call TRBD2 (5 bases). The germline CDR1 and CDR2 sequences are SGHAT and FQNNGV. Trimming shortened V by 6 bases and J by 4 bases, and 13 bases separated the two germline ends. The CDR3 extends over 13 amino acids. CDR3 in DNA: TGTGCCAGCAGTCTAGGATCGGGATACGAGCAGTACTTC. It is translated as CASSLGSGYEQYF. Based on the CDR3 plus reference TRBV11-2 and TRBJ2-7, the full variable domain is EAGVAQSPRYKIIEKRQSVAFWCNPISGHATLYWYQQILGQGPKLLIQFQNNGVVDDSQLPKDRFSAERLKGVDSTLKIQPAKLEDSAVYLCASSLGSGYEQYFGPGTRLTVT.

This chain joins TRBV4-3 and TRBJ2-3; TRBD2 matches 12 bases. The germline V gene has CDR1 LGHNA and CDR2 YSLEER. The CDR3 is 17 amino acids. V lost 5 bases to trimming and J lost 2 bases; unmatched junction nucleotides: 8. CDR3 sequence reads: CASSSGTSGRNTDTQYF. The CDR3 nucleotides are TGCGCCAGCAGCTCCGGGACTAGCGGGCGAAACACAGATACGCAGTATTTT.

This clone has only a few counts. This chain uses TRBV5-8 with TRBJ2-2, with 9 bases fitting TRBD1. J gave up 1 base and V 0 bases, and 1 base lay outside the gene matches. Germline V CDR1 and CDR2: SGHTS, YDEGEE. This CDR3 is 16 amino acids long. CDR3 loop: CASSLGDRVNTGELFF. The CDR3 coding sequence is TGTGCCAGCAGCTTGGGGGACAGGGTGAACACCGGGGAGCTGTTTTTT.